The entry below describes one TCR beta chain. Its matching antigen is unknown. The data stem from a study of shared clonotypes between healthy human individuals. Study context: Aged 18 to 49, the donors were a couple of women and a few men. General study results and limits: Sequencing of the sorted subsets was shown by rarefaction to be incomplete despite large depth.

The donors, healthy adults who were HIV-negative, had experienced no recent acute infections or vaccinations. The split of CD4+ cells yielded CD45RA+ naive and CD45RA-negative memory subsets. Method: immunoSEQ multiplex PCR; TCRdb's copy keeps in-frame clones and lacks some. The data contain around 980,000 clones, around 78% of them singletons. The CDR3 length is 15 residues. V was trimmed by 1 base and J by 6 bases, leaving 12 bases between them. The sample was memory CD4+ T cells from PBMCs. Subset specified: CD45RA-negative fraction. This chain links TRBV23-1 with TRBJ2-2; unclear D gene. TRBV23-1 is classed as an ORF, of uncertain function. The clonotype originates from a man between 18 and 29 years old in good health. Some clones in this sample may be carry-over from other donors' samples. CDR3 sequence (DNA): TGCGCCAGCAGTCAATTGAGCGAAGTGGCCGGGGAGCTGTTTTTT. Translating it yields CASSQLSEVAGELFF.